Shown below are 30 T cell receptor beta chains from a single sample sequenced in a study of cytomegalovirus exposure and HLA in healthy donors. Vbeta (60) and Jbeta (13) primers were used in the PCR. The assay was immunoSEQ multiplex PCR, and TCRdb's table has in-frame clones only and misses some. Its clone listing holds 100,000 to 150,000 clones. Sequencing was done on a sample of PBMCs. The receptors were gathered from a man aged 35 to 55 in good health and CMV-seronegative.

The chain joins TRBV9 to TRBJ1-1; TRBD1 matches 9 bases. Germline loops: CDR1 SGDLS, CDR2 YYNGEE. This CDR3 contains 15 residues. J was trimmed by 11 bases and V by 3 bases; bases with no gene match: 14. The CDR3 reads CASSDLGQGRLVAFF. DNA of the CDR3: TGTGCCAGCAGCGACCTCGGACAGGGGAGATTGGTGGCTTTCTTT.

As concerns this clone: The same CDR3 arises from other DNA sequences in this sample as well. This chain connects TRBV5-1 to TRBJ2-5, with D maybe TRBD1 (6 bases). CDR1 and CDR2 from the germline V gene are SGHRS and YFSETQ. V lost 2 bases and J lost 3, with 14 bases in between. This CDR3 region has 15 residues. The CDR3 DNA reads as TGCGCCAGCAGCTTCTTGGGTACAGGGAAAGAGACCCAGTACTTC. Translation gives CASSFLGTGKETQYF.

The chain couples TRBV5-4 to TRBJ2-2; maybe TRBD2 (6 bases). The CDR3 is 13 amino acids. The germline V and J ends were trimmed by 4 bases and 6 bases, with 10 bases remaining between them. CDR1 is SGHNT, CDR2 YYREEE, per germline (reference sequence). The CDR3 DNA reads as TGTGCCAGCAGCCCCGCGGGGCCCGGGGAGCTGTTTTTT. Its translation is CASSPAGPGELFF.

This chain connects TRBV18 to TRBJ1-1; D perhaps matches TRBD1 (6 bases). Germline V gene data show CDR1 as KGHSH and CDR2 as LQKENI. Trimming took 2 bases from V and 0 from J, leaving 10 bases between them. This CDR3 has 15 residues. The CDR3 loop reads CASSPYRAMNTEAFF. The CDR3 bases are TGTGCCAGCTCACCATACAGGGCAATGAACACTGAAGCTTTCTTT.

This rearrangement joins TRBV29-1 to TRBJ1-5; D gene unclear. V lost 6 bases to trimming and J lost 3 bases, with 15 bases between them. In germline, CDR1 is SQVTM, CDR2 ANQGSEA. The CDR3 has 14 residues. The CDR3 loop is CSVAPGGLNQPQHF. CDR3 nucleotide sequence: TGCAGCGTGGCCCCAGGCGGACTCAATCAGCCCCAGCATTTT.

The J gene is TRBJ1-4, the V gene TRBV11-3; maybe TRBD1 (6 bases). Germline lookup yields CDR1 SGHNT and CDR2 YENEEA. The CDR3 extends over 18 amino acids. The V and J ends lost 5 bases and 8 bases respectively, with 27 bases between them. CDR3 loop: CASSRRPIHTGLREKLFF. CDR3 bases: TGTGCCAGCAGCCGAAGACCAATTCACACAGGGTTGAGGGAAAAACTGTTTTTT.

The rearrangement links TRBV11-3 to TRBJ2-5; TRBD2 agrees at 8 bases. The J call may not be correct, given that the DNA end is closer to TRBJ2-7. The length of the CDR3 is 16 residues. CDR1 and CDR2 from the germline V gene are SGHNT and YENEEA. The CDR3 bases are TGTGCCAGCAGCTCCCGAGGGCGGGAGGTCACCTACGAGCAGTACTTC. It specifies CASSSRGREVTYEQYF.

V is TRBV11-3 and J is TRBJ2-5; the D gene is possibly TRBD2 (6 bases). The germline gives CDR1 SGHNT, CDR2 YENEEA. CDR3 length equals 14 residues. V lost 2 bases to trimming and J lost 2 bases, with 9 bases between them. The CDR3 DNA follows: TGTGCCAGCAGCTTACGGGGGAAGCAAGAGACCCAGTACTTC. Translated: CASSLRGKQETQYF.

The genes are TRBV6-5 and TRBJ2-7; 8 bases align to TRBD2. Germline V lookup: CDR1 MNHEY, CDR2 SVGAGI. V was clipped by 0 bases and J by 5 bases; unmatched bases: 9. The CDR3 is 16 residues long. CDR3 protein: CASSYSGGRGGNEQYF. The CDR3 nucleotides are TGTGCCAGCAGTTACTCAGGTGGACGGGGGGGTAACGAGCAGTACTTC.

The CDR3 coding sequence is TGTGCCAGCAGCTTAAGGTGGGAGCGGTCCGGGGGGGAGACCCAGTACTTC. Its protein product is CASSLRWERSGGETQYF. The chain recombines TRBV11-3 with TRBJ2-5; 7 nucleotides agree with TRBD2. The CDR3 spans 17 residues. The germline CDR1 and CDR2 sequences are SGHNT and YENEEA. J lost 5 bases, V lost 2 bases, and 14 bases had no gene match.

This chain connects TRBV29-1 to TRBJ1-3; possible D gene TRBD1, 5 bases. This CDR3 region has 16 residues. Germline CDR1 SQVTM, CDR2 ANQGSEA. V lost 0 bases to trimming and J lost 0 bases, with 12 bases between them. The CDR3 region is CSVEDRTGLSGNTIYF. CDR3 nucleotide sequence: TGCAGCGTTGAAGATCGTACAGGCCTCTCTGGAAACACCATATATTTT.

The chain carries TRBV7-9 and TRBJ2-6, with D maybe TRBD2 (6 bases). CDR3 length: 18 amino acids. The V end was cut by 7 bases, the J end by 0 bases, with 19 bases between. Germline CDR1 is SEHNR and CDR2 is FQNEAQ (reference sequence). The CDR3: CASTWGTGTGSGANVLTF. In DNA, the CDR3 is TGTGCCAGCACCTGGGGGACTGGGACGGGCTCTGGGGCCAACGTCCTGACTTTC.

J is TRBJ2-3 and V is TRBV7-2, with a weak D call TRBD1 (6 bases). Germline V gene lookup returns CDR1 SGHTA and CDR2 FQGNSA. Trimming pared 3 bases from V and 2 bases from J, leaving 12 bases between. This CDR3 is built from 15 residues. The CDR3 nucleotides read TGTGCCAGCAGCTTGTCCAGGGGAAACACAGATACGCAGTATTTT. Its protein is CASSLSRGNTDTQYF.

This chain links TRBV4-3 with TRBJ1-2; tentative D call: TRBD1 (6 bases). Trimming took 0 bases from V and 1 from J, leaving 15 bases between them. Germline loops: CDR1 LGHNA, CDR2 YSLEER. The CDR3 spans 17 residues. The CDR3: CASSQDGGGGYNYGYTF. CDR3 DNA: TGCGCCAGCAGCCAAGACGGGGGGGGCGGATATAACTATGGCTACACCTTC.

This chain joins TRBV6-5 and TRBJ1-5; the D is unclear. Germline CDR1 and CDR2: MNHEY and SVGAGI. The CDR3 sequence is 13 residues long. With 4 bases removed from V and 6 bases from J, the gap between germline ends came to 10 bases. CDR3 nucleotide sequence: TGTGCCAGCAGTTGGGGAGAGGCTCAGCCCCAGCATTTT. It specifies CASSWGEAQPQHF.

The chain joins TRBV7-9 to TRBJ1-2; TRBD1 matches at 7 bases. This CDR3 region has 13 residues. Germline CDR1 SEHNR, CDR2 FQNEAQ (reference sequence). V trimming: 4 bases; J trimming: 4 bases; junction bases outside the gene matches: 3. The chain's CDR3 is CASSSTGPYGYTF. Written as DNA, the CDR3 is TGTGCCAGCAGCTCGACAGGGCCCTATGGCTACACCTTC.

The rearrangement uses TRBV4-1 and TRBJ2-3; D might be TRBD2 (5 bases). In germline, CDR1 is MGHRA, CDR2 YSYEKL. The CDR3 sequence is 14 residues long. V lost 1 base and J lost 7, with 12 bases in between. The CDR3 DNA reads TGCGCCAGCAGCCAAGTCGGGGAGCGGAATACGCAGTATTTT. Its protein is CASSQVGERNTQYF.

This chain connects TRBV4-3 to TRBJ1-2; D remains unclear. Trimming took off 8 bases at V and 0 bases at J, with 25 bases between the two ends. Germline V gene lookup returns CDR1 LGHNA and CDR2 YSLEER. The CDR3 runs 18 residues. As DNA, the CDR3 is TGCGCCAGCCCCCCTCCCGAGGGTTTCCCAGCCGCTAACTATGGCTACACCTTC. This translates into CASPPPEGFPAANYGYTF.

This rearrangement joins TRBV2 to TRBJ2-7; the match to TRBD2 covers 12 bases. Trimming at V came to 2 bases and at J to 6 bases, leaving 8 bases not matched to a gene. Looked up from germline, CDR1 is SNHLY and CDR2 is FYNNEI. CDR3 length: 16 residues. CDR3 protein: CASSERPTSGSSEQYF. The DNA of the CDR3 is TGTGCCAGCAGTGAAAGGCCGACTAGCGGGAGCTCCGAGCAGTACTTC.

This chain links TRBV5-1 with TRBJ2-1; 9 positions agree with TRBD2. Germline CDR1 is SGHRS and CDR2 is YFSETQ. V shed 3 bases, J shed 10 bases, and the junction held 11 bases outside the gene matches. The CDR3 has 15 residues. The CDR3 loop is CASSSLAGANLEQFF. Here the CDR3 DNA reads TGCGCCAGCAGCTCCTTAGCGGGAGCGAACCTGGAGCAGTTCTTC. The entire variable domain, with the rest obtained from reference TRBV5-1 and TRBJ2-1, is as follows: KAGVTQTPRYLIKTRGQQVTLSCSPISGHRSVSWYQQTPGQGLQFLFEYFSETQRNKGNFPGRFSGRQFSNSRSEMNVSTLELGDSALYLCASSSLAGANLEQFFGPGTRLTVL.

The chain is built from TRBV28 and TRBJ1-2, with 7 bases matching TRBD1. V lost 6 bases, J lost 3 bases, and 4 bases stayed unmatched. The CDR3 covers 13 residues. Germline assignment: CDR1 MDHEN and CDR2 SYDVKM. This CDR3 is CASRYRGYYGYTF. CDR3 DNA sequence: TGTGCCAGCAGGTACAGGGGATACTATGGCTACACCTTC.

This rearrangement joins TRBV9 to TRBJ2-6; D is possibly TRBD2 (5 bases). This CDR3 spans 18 amino acids. In germline, CDR1 is SGDLS, CDR2 YYNGEE. Deletions cut 0 bases from V and 1 base from J, with 14 bases between. CDR3 nucleotide sequence: TGTGCCAGCAGCGTAGGGCTAGCCGGCGGGTCTGGGGCCAACGTCCTGACTTTC. Amino acids: CASSVGLAGGSGANVLTF.

The chain links TRBV7-2 to TRBJ2-1; D possibly corresponds to TRBD2 (6 bases). Trimming took 5 bases from V and 1 from J, leaving 12 bases between them. The V gene's germline CDR1 is SGHTA and CDR2 FQGNSA. This CDR3 is 15 amino acids long. The CDR3 is CASSSTGTSYNEQFF. Here the CDR3 DNA reads TGTGCCAGCAGCAGCACCGGGACTTCCTACAATGAGCAGTTCTTC.

The chain uses TRBV5-1 and TRBJ1-3, with 7 bases aligning to TRBD1. Per germline, CDR1 SGHRS and CDR2 YFSETQ. This CDR3 comprises 13 residues. Unmatched junction bases numbered 1, after V lost 3 bases and J lost 4 bases. CDR3 sequence: CASSSGQGNTIYF. Here the CDR3 DNA reads TGCGCCAGCAGCTCGGGACAGGGAAACACCATATATTTT.

The chain is built from TRBV5-1 and TRBJ1-2; 10 nucleotides match TRBD1. The junction had 7 bases not matched to a gene; V was cut back by 3 bases and J by 8 bases. Germline V gene lookup returns CDR1 SGHRS and CDR2 YFSETQ. The CDR3 totals 14 residues. The CDR3 sequence is CASSSGQGLGGYTF. CDR3 DNA sequence: TGCGCCAGCAGCTCGGGACAGGGGTTGGGAGGCTACACCTTC.

J is TRBJ2-1 and V is TRBV6-4, with D maybe TRBD1 (5 bases). V was cut by 9 bases and J by 10 bases, with 22 bases left in between. This CDR3 is built from 14 residues. CDR1 and CDR2 from the germline V gene are MRHNA and SNTAGT. The CDR3 DNA reads TGTGCCAGGGCCGCGTCGACAGTCTTTGGCGAGCAGTTCTTC. This encodes CARAASTVFGEQFF.

This sequence joins TRBV4-3 and TRBJ2-7; 9 bases match TRBD1. The trim removed 4 bases at V and 4 bases at J, leaving 11 bases unmatched. This CDR3 region has 16 residues. The germline V gene has CDR1 LGHNA and CDR2 YSLEER. DNA of the CDR3: TGCGCCAGCAGCCCGACACTGGACAGGGGCAATTACGAGCAGTACTTC. It is translated as CASSPTLDRGNYEQYF.

This rearrangement joins TRBV15 to TRBJ2-1; TRBD2 matches at 12 bases. Germline V gene sequence: CDR1 LNHNV, CDR2 YYDKDF (reference sequence). There are 16 residues in the CDR3. V trimming: 3 bases; J trimming: 5 bases; junction bases outside the gene matches: 5. The CDR3 is CATSRDLAGGDNEQFF. The DNA of the CDR3 is TGTGCCACCAGCAGGGACCTAGCGGGAGGGGACAATGAGCAGTTCTTC. Drawing the rest from reference TRBV15 and TRBJ2-1, the complete variable domain is DAMVIQNPRYQVTQFGKPVTLSCSQTLNHNVMYWYQQKSSQAPKLLFHYYDKDFNNEADTPDNFQSRRPNTSFCFLDIRSPGLGDTAMYLCATSRDLAGGDNEQFFGPGTRLTVL.

The rearrangement uses TRBV10-3 and TRBJ2-4; 10 bases map to TRBD2. V was pared by 0 bases and J by 2 bases, with 7 bases of the junction left unmatched. Germline CDR1 is ENHRY and CDR2 is SYGVKD. The CDR3 is 18 amino acids. CDR3 sequence reads: CAISESTSGKATKNIQYF. The CDR3 DNA reads as TGTGCCATCAGTGAGTCAACTAGCGGGAAAGCGACCAAAAACATTCAGTACTTC.

CDR3 coding DNA: TGTGCCTGGAGCCCAACAGGGGGCGGCTACACCTTC. This codes for CAWSPTGGGYTF. The V and J genes are TRBV30 and TRBJ1-2, with 9 positions matching TRBD1. V lost 3 bases to trimming and J lost 8 bases; unmatched junction nucleotides: 4. The CDR3 runs 12 residues. The germline V gene has CDR1 GTSNPN and CDR2 SVGIG (reference sequence).